Each of the 26 T cell receptor beta chains below was sequenced from the same sample in a study of Graves' ophthalmopathy and Graves' hyperthyroidism. Amplification of TCR beta CDR3 regions used RNA transcripts. RT-PCR with HTBI primers came first, then second-round multiplex PCR. TCRdb used MiXCR to reprocess the multiplex PCR reads, holding one entry per CDR3 protein. The profile shows 680,000 or so distinct CDR3 sequences, approximately 22% of them singletons. Input material: peripheral blood. The receptors derive from a woman aged 18-29 years with stable Graves' hyperthyroidism. Some clones in this sample may be carry-over from other donors' samples.

Many counts were recorded for this clonotype. CDR3 sequence: CASSLQGAVETQYF. CDR3 bases: TGCGCCAGCAGCTTACAGGGGGCGGTTGAGACCCAGTACTTC. The chain employs TRBV5-1 and TRBJ2-5, with 9 bases identical to TRBD1. Germline V gene lookup returns CDR1 SGHRS and CDR2 YFSETQ. V lost 2 bases, J lost 5 bases, and 4 bases stayed unmatched. There are 14 residues in the CDR3.

As concerns this clonotype: A much larger clone differs by one base, so this may be a read error. The chain employs TRBV6-2 or TRBV6-3 and TRBJ2-7; D gene uncertain. This CDR3 has 13 residues. Germline V CDR1 and CDR2: MNHEY, SVGEGT. V was clipped by 0 bases and J by 4 bases, with 7 bases between them. In nucleotides, the CDR3 is TGTGCCAGCAGTTACTCGACTGAGTACGAGCAGTACTTC. This codes for CASSYSTEYEQYF.

V and J are TRBV28 and TRBJ2-5; D not certain. The CDR3 length is 14 residues. V was shortened by 8 bases and J by 1 base, with 14 bases between the two germline ends. Per germline, CDR1 MDHEN and CDR2 SYDVKM. In DNA form, the CDR3 reads TGTGCCAGCGAGAAACTGTCGTCCCAAGAGACCCAGTACTTC. This translates into CASEKLSSQETQYF.

This clonotype occurred a few times. The chain carries TRBV30 and TRBJ1-2; D remains ambiguous. The CDR3 spans 11 residues. V lost 0 bases to trimming and J lost 8 bases, with 7 bases between them. Germline V gene lookup returns CDR1 GTSNPN and CDR2 SVGIG (reference sequence). Here the CDR3 reads CAWSVEEGYTF. CDR3 sequence (DNA): TGTGCCTGGAGTGTAGAGGAGGGCTACACCTTC.

This clonotype was seen more than once but under ten times. CDR3 DNA: TGCAGCGTTGAAGCCAGGGGGACATACACCGGGGAGCTGTTTTTT. Its translation: CSVEARGTYTGELFF. This chain joins TRBV29-1 and TRBJ2-2; 7 positions agree with TRBD1. With V trimmed by 1 base and J by 3 bases, 5 bases remained unmatched. This CDR3 has 15 amino acids. Germline V CDR1 and CDR2: SQVTM, ANQGSEA.

This clonotype was recorded once. This chain joins TRBV2 and TRBJ1-1, with D possibly being TRBD1 (5 bases). CDR1 is SNHLY, CDR2 FYNNEI, per germline. V shed 3 bases and J shed 10 bases, with 15 bases lying between them. This CDR3 comprises 13 residues. The CDR3 sequence: CASSEGGGYAAFF. The CDR3 DNA is TGTGCCAGCAGTGAGGGCGGGGGGTATGCAGCTTTCTTT.

The V gene is TRBV5-4, the J gene TRBJ1-2; D unresolved. CDR1 and CDR2 (germline): SGHNT, YYREEE (reference sequence). The CDR3 has 17 residues. Trimming took off 0 bases at V and 0 bases at J, with 15 bases between the two ends. The CDR3: CASSLANYIVANYGYTF. Here the CDR3 DNA reads TGTGCCAGCAGCTTGGCGAATTACATCGTGGCTAACTATGGCTACACCTTC. Full variable domain (remainder filled in from reference TRBV5-4 and TRBJ1-2): ETGVTQSPTHLIKTRGQQVTLRCSSQSGHNTVSWYQQALGQGPQFIFQYYREEENGRGNFPPRFSGLQFPNYSSELNVNALELDDSALYLCASSLANYIVANYGYTFGSGTRLTVV.

This clonotype occurred a few times. Given a much more abundant clone one base away, this may be a read error. The rearrangement links TRBV7-2 to TRBJ1-6; the D gene is possibly TRBD1 (5 bases). CDR1 SGHTA and CDR2 FQGNSA come from the germline V gene. CDR3 size: 16 residues. V was pared by 1 base and J by 6 bases, with 13 bases between. The CDR3 sequence: CASSLVAGQFNSPLHF. The CDR3 DNA reads as TGTGCCAGCAGCTTAGTAGCGGGGCAGTTTAATTCACCCCTCCACTTT.

This clonotype was counted ten times or more. The chain links TRBV6-2 or TRBV6-3 to TRBJ1-5; TRBD1 matches 7 bases. J was trimmed by 0 bases and V by 5 bases; bases with no gene match: 19. The germline V gene encodes CDR1 MNHEY and CDR2 SVGEGT. This CDR3 has 20 amino acids. This CDR3 reads CASSNNADMTGFYSNQPQHF. The CDR3 bases are TGTGCCAGCAGTAATAATGCGGACATGACAGGGTTTTATAGCAATCAGCCCCAGCATTTT.

This clonotype showed up many times. V is TRBV6-1 and J is TRBJ2-4; unclear D gene. Germline CDR1 MNHNS, CDR2 SASEGT. The CDR3 has 16 amino acids. With 3 bases removed from V and 1 base from J, the gap between germline ends came to 13 bases. CDR3: CASSDPSSFAKNIQYF. DNA of the CDR3: TGTGCCAGCAGTGACCCCAGCTCGTTTGCCAAAAACATTCAGTACTTC.

The chain carries TRBV6-1 and TRBJ1-5, with 8 bases that match TRBD1. Germline V CDR1 and CDR2: MNHNS, SASEGT. With V trimmed by 6 bases and J by 3 bases, 4 bases remained unmatched. This CDR3 region has 14 residues. In DNA, the CDR3 is TGTGCCAGCAGAGGACAGGGTGACAATCAGCCCCAGCATTTT. It specifies CASRGQGDNQPQHF.

This clonotype was seen ten or more times. The rearrangement uses TRBV15 and TRBJ2-5, with D perhaps TRBD2 (5 bases). The germline V gene has CDR1 LNHNV and CDR2 YYDKDF (reference sequence). CDR3 length equals 13 residues. Trimming stripped 5 bases from V and 1 base from J, with 8 bases between. The CDR3 is CATSDGLQETQYF. The DNA of the CDR3 is TGTGCCACCAGCGACGGACTCCAAGAGACCCAGTACTTC.

The gene calls are TRBV20-1 and TRBJ2-7; TRBD2 agrees at 10 bases. Germline V gives CDR1 DFQATT, CDR2 SNEGSKA (reference sequence). CDR3 length equals 17 residues. With V trimmed by 3 bases and J by 5 bases, 16 bases remained unmatched. DNA of the CDR3: TGCAGTGCTAGGGAGAGGCTGCGAGCGGGAGGGATCAACGAGCAGTACTTC. It yields the protein CSARERLRAGGINEQYF.

This chain connects TRBV7-9 to TRBJ2-7; possibly TRBD1 for D (5 bases). The CDR3 consists of 15 residues. The germline V and J ends were trimmed by 2 bases and 1 base, with 12 bases remaining between them. The germline CDR1 and CDR2 sequences are SEHNR and FQNEAQ (reference sequence). The CDR3 loop is CASSLPKDRSYEQYF. The CDR3 nucleotides are TGTGCCAGCAGCTTACCTAAAGACAGATCCTACGAGCAGTACTTC. The variable domain in full, with the rest retrieved from reference TRBV7-9 and TRBJ2-7, is DTGVSQNPRHKITKRGQNVTFRCDPISEHNRLYWYRQTLGQGPEFLTYFQNEAQLEKSRLLSDRFSAERPKGSFSTLEIQRTEQGDSAMYLCASSLPKDRSYEQYFGPGTRLTVT.

The sample holds a few counts of this clonotype. The rearrangement links TRBV28 to TRBJ2-2, with 13 bases aligning to TRBD2. Germline CDR1 and CDR2: MDHEN and SYDVKM. Trimming removed 8 bases from V and 6 bases from J; junction bases left unmatched: 12. This CDR3 is 17 amino acids long. The CDR3: CASQTSGRPQAAGELFF. CDR3 DNA sequence: TGTGCCAGCCAGACTAGCGGGAGGCCCCAGGCGGCCGGGGAGCTGTTTTTT.

This clonotype was observed many times. The J gene is TRBJ1-2, the V gene TRBV7-9; tentatively, D is TRBD1 (6 bases). Deletions cut 5 bases from V and 7 bases from J, with 17 bases between. The CDR3 contains 14 residues. CDR1 and CDR2 (germline): SEHNR, FQNEAQ (reference sequence). The CDR3 DNA is TGTGCCAGCAGCCCTAGTACAGGGCTTCCTGGCTACACCTTC. Translation: CASSPSTGLPGYTF.

This clonotype was found a few times. A much larger clone sits a single nucleotide away, making a read error possible. CDR3 bases: TGTGCCAGCTGTGACAGGGCCTACGAGCAGTACTTC. Protein: CASCDRAYEQYF. This sequence joins TRBV28 and TRBJ2-7, with 7 bases matching TRBD1. Germline V gene data show CDR1 as MDHEN and CDR2 as SYDVKM. The V segment lost 8 bases and the J segment 2 bases; nucleotides outside the gene matches: 3. This CDR3 comprises 12 residues.

This clonotype was detected many times. The genes are TRBV6-5 and TRBJ2-5; no definite D call. V lost 4 bases, J lost 2 bases, and 5 bases lay in between. The CDR3 has 12 amino acids. Germline V gene data show CDR1 as MNHEY and CDR2 as SVGAGI. The CDR3 DNA reads as TGTGCCAGCAGTTCTGTACAAGAGACCCAGTACTTC. This sequence encodes CASSSVQETQYF.

The rearrangement joins TRBV6-1 to TRBJ1-2; 9 bases agree with TRBD1. This CDR3 region has 11 residues. CDR1 and CDR2 (germline): MNHNS, SASEGT. The V segment lost 8 bases and the J segment 10 bases; nucleotides outside the gene matches: 5. CDR3 sequence: CASGTGFFYTF. For the CDR3, the DNA is TGTGCCAGCGGGACAGGGTTTTTCTACACCTTC.

This clonotype was detected many times. V usage is TRBV6-1 and J usage is TRBJ1-3; the D gene is possibly TRBD1 (6 bases). V was shortened by 4 bases and J by 0 bases, with 19 bases between the two germline ends. This CDR3 region has 18 residues. Germline CDR1 MNHNS, CDR2 SASEGT. This chain's CDR3 is CASSAAPGGDPSGNTIYF. The DNA for the CDR3 is TGTGCCAGCAGTGCCGCTCCGGGGGGCGACCCCTCTGGAAACACCATATATTTT.

This clonotype was picked up a small number of times. This chain connects TRBV13 to TRBJ1-6; possibly TRBD1 for D (5 bases). The CDR3 runs 13 residues. V was cut by 2 bases and J by 16 bases, with 15 bases left in between. Germline lookup yields CDR1 PRHDT and CDR2 FYEKMQ (reference sequence). Written as DNA, the CDR3 is TGTGCCAGCAGCTTACCCGGGACGGCCACTCTCCACTTT. It encodes CASSLPGTATLHF.

The rearrangement links TRBV28 to TRBJ2-7; D not resolved. Germline CDR1 MDHEN, CDR2 SYDVKM. The CDR3 runs 13 residues. V was trimmed by 2 bases and J by 5 bases, leaving 10 bases between them. The CDR3 here is CASSLPSSHEQYF. The CDR3 DNA follows: TGTGCCAGCAGTTTACCTAGTTCCCACGAGCAGTACTTC.

This clonotype was counted once. The gene calls are TRBV24-1 and TRBJ1-2, with D tentatively TRBD1 (5 bases). This CDR3 has 13 amino acids. Trimming stripped 9 bases from V and 3 bases from J, with 13 bases between. Germline-derived CDR1 and CDR2 are KGHDR and SFDVKD. This CDR3 is CATATGTDYGYTF. CDR3 DNA: TGTGCCACCGCGACCGGGACGGACTATGGCTACACCTTC.

The rearrangement links TRBV7-3 to TRBJ1-1; 9 bases align to TRBD1. After removal of 5 bases from V and 11 bases from J, the junction contained 9 bases not matched to a gene. The germline V gene encodes CDR1 SGHTA and CDR2 FQGTGA. This CDR3 has 13 residues. Here the CDR3 DNA reads TGTGCCAGCAGCCCACTGGGACAGGGAACGGCTTTCTTT. It codes for CASSPLGQGTAFF.

This clonotype appeared many times. J is TRBJ1-1 and V is TRBV11-2, with D unclear. The CDR3 length is 14 residues. In germline, CDR1 is SGHAT, CDR2 FQNNGV. Trimming cost V 2 bases and J 1 base, with 8 bases left between them. The CDR3 DNA follows: TGTGCCAGCAGCTTATTCGGGCAGAACACTGAAGCTTTCTTT. It specifies CASSLFGQNTEAFF.

This clonotype occurred many times. The J gene is TRBJ2-2, the V gene TRBV6-1; TRBD1 matches at 8 bases. Germline assignment: CDR1 MNHNS and CDR2 SASEGT. V was pared by 3 bases and J by 6 bases, with 0 bases of the junction left unmatched. The CDR3 consists of 13 residues. The CDR3 DNA follows: TGTGCCAGCAGTGAGACAGGGGCCGGGGAGCTGTTTTTT. Translating it yields CASSETGAGELFF.